Listed below are T cell receptor beta chains from one sample, sequenced in a study of early T cells in non-severe SARS-CoV-2 infection. Using its own MiXCR run on the 5' RACE reads, TCRdb lists one record per CDR3 protein. There are about 120,000 distinct CDR3 sequences in the sample; 10% to 15% occur only once, and less than 4.5% lies in the top ten. This specimen was whole blood, taken at baseline. The receptors derive from an adult who was a healthcare worker with PCR-confirmed SARS-CoV-2 infection or an uninfected control (not recorded which). CDR3s include the opening cysteine and the closing phenylalanine or tryptophan. Fields, in order: V gene, J gene, CDR3 protein.

v_gene: TRBV6-4
j_gene: TRBJ2-5
CDR3aa: CASSRTGGQRETQYF

v_gene: TRBV7-9
j_gene: TRBJ2-7
CDR3aa: CASSLYGTETYEQYF

v_gene: TRBV7-9
j_gene: TRBJ1-4
CDR3aa: CASSPTGGPNEKLFF

v_gene: TRBV20-1
j_gene: TRBJ1-2
CDR3aa: CSARIGTGSWANYGYTF

v_gene: TRBV5-3
j_gene: TRBJ2-7
CDR3aa: CARSHPGQGGNYEQYF

v_gene: TRBV5-1
j_gene: TRBJ2-7
CDR3aa: CASSFDRDPYEQYF

v_gene: TRBV28
j_gene: TRBJ2-3
CDR3aa: CASSPQGTPTDTQYF

v_gene: TRBV7-6
j_gene: TRBJ2-7
CDR3aa: CASSPGGDEQYF

v_gene: TRBV5-6
j_gene: TRBJ2-3
CDR3aa: CASSLRGTSGTDTQYF

v_gene: TRBV11-2
j_gene: TRBJ1-4
CDR3aa: CASSPGAELFF

v_gene: TRBV5-1
j_gene: TRBJ1-2
CDR3aa: CASSPLPGTGGNYGYTF

v_gene: TRBV6-6
j_gene: TRBJ2-7
CDR3aa: CASTGLAGASYEQYF

v_gene: TRBV6-6
j_gene: TRBJ1-1
CDR3aa: CASTGDRRTEAFF

v_gene: TRBV5-1
j_gene: TRBJ1-6
CDR3aa: CASSFETGDNSPLHF

v_gene: TRBV2
j_gene: TRBJ1-1
CDR3aa: CARALSGGNTEAFF

v_gene: TRBV6-1
j_gene: TRBJ2-1
CDR3aa: CASMRTVLRNNEQFF

v_gene: TRBV6-1
j_gene: TRBJ2-7
CDR3aa: CASSETRQGRSREQYF

v_gene: TRBV28
j_gene: TRBJ1-1
CDR3aa: CASRGVEVTEAFF

v_gene: TRBV4-1
j_gene: TRBJ2-3
CDR3aa: CASSPRGPDTQYF

v_gene: TRBV3-1
j_gene: TRBJ2-1
CDR3aa: CASSQVSGGLLYEQFF

v_gene: TRBV24-1
j_gene: TRBJ2-3
CDR3aa: CATSDRTSGRVSDTQYF

v_gene: TRBV28
j_gene: TRBJ1-4
CDR3aa: CASSSPGLLNEKLFF

v_gene: TRBV20-1
j_gene: TRBJ2-2
CDR3aa: CSARATRTWELFF

v_gene: TRBV9
j_gene: TRBJ2-3
CDR3aa: CASAERVSTDTQYF

v_gene: TRBV29-1
j_gene: TRBJ2-3
CDR3aa: CSVGPLGTVSTDTQYF

v_gene: TRBV12-3/TRBV12-4
j_gene: TRBJ1-2
CDR3aa: CASSPGDDGYGYTF

v_gene: TRBV27
j_gene: TRBJ2-7
CDR3aa: CASSSRGPPAEQYF

v_gene: TRBV20-1
j_gene: TRBJ1-3
CDR3aa: CSASRTGRQGNTIYF

v_gene: TRBV7-9
j_gene: TRBJ2-2
CDR3aa: CASSFGPKNTGELFF

v_gene: TRBV3-1
j_gene: TRBJ2-7
CDR3aa: CASSRDSLGSYEQYF

v_gene: TRBV4-1
j_gene: TRBJ2-6
CDR3aa: CASSQETGDPNVLTF

v_gene: TRBV7-6
j_gene: TRBJ2-1
CDR3aa: CASSLAVSYNEQFF

v_gene: TRBV29-1
j_gene: TRBJ2-7
CDR3aa: CSVEGQPYEQYF

v_gene: TRBV3-1
j_gene: TRBJ2-5
CDR3aa: CASSQLRTSPQETQYF

v_gene: TRBV29-1
j_gene: TRBJ2-7
CDR3aa: CSVRDSTTYEQYF

v_gene: TRBV4-1
j_gene: TRBJ2-5
CDR3aa: CASSQGRDRVGETQYF

v_gene: TRBV5-1
j_gene: TRBJ2-2
CDR3aa: CASSALAGNTGELFF

v_gene: TRBV30
j_gene: TRBJ2-7
CDR3aa: CAWSVVRESEQYF

v_gene: TRBV5-6
j_gene: TRBJ1-1
CDR3aa: CASSPGVTLNTEAFF

v_gene: TRBV12-3/TRBV12-4
j_gene: TRBJ2-1
CDR3aa: CANTPDRDNEQFF

v_gene: TRBV6-1
j_gene: TRBJ2-1
CDR3aa: CASSDLGDTLIANEQFF